This T cell receptor beta chain came from a study of CD8+ T cells in alopecia areata. The wider study: Severity of treated patients was scored by affected scalp percentage.

The length of the CDR3 is 14 residues. Germline V gives CDR1 SGHRS, CDR2 YFSETQ. V was pared by 0 bases and J by 6 bases, with 9 bases between. A note on this clone: What it binds is unknown.

Noted treatment: oral pan-JAK inhibitor, 5-10 mg twice daily. It was cDNA, reverse transcribed from extracted RNA, that served as the sequencing template. TCRdb's table, derived via immunoSEQ multiplex PCR, lists solely in-frame clones and lacks some. In the table there are 150,000 to 200,000 clones, roughly 60% of which are singletons. Whole-study results and caveats: Administration of tofacitinib significantly diminished scalp clonality and expanded CD8+ clones within the top 100.

The sequencing used CD4+ T cells sorted from blood, collected at week 24, from a patient treated with tofacitinib. This receptor was taken from a human donor with alopecia areata. The chain is built from TRBV5-1 and TRBJ2-2; D is ambiguous. The CDR3 nucleotides read TGCGCCAGCAGCTTGGCCGATCAGGCCGGGGAGCTGTTTTTT. Its protein product is CASSLADQAGELFF.